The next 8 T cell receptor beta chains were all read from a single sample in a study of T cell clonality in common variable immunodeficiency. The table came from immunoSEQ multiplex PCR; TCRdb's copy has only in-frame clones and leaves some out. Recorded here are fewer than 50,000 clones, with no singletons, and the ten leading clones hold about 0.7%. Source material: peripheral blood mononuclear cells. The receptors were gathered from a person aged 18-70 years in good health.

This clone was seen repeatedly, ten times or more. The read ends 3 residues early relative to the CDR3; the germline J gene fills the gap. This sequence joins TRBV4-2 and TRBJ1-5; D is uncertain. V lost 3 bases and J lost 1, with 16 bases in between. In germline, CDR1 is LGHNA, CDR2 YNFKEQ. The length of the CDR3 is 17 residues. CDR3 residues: CASSHIGVKGSNQPQHF. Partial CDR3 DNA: TGTGCCAGCAGCCATATCGGGGTCAAGGGAAGCAATCAGCCC.

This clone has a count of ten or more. CDR3 DNA, as far as it was read: TGCGCCAGCAGCCTTGGACAGACTAGCACAGATACG. This gives the protein CASSLGQTSTDT. The whole CDR3 region reads CASSLGQTSTDTQYF. The rearrangement uses TRBV5-1 and TRBJ2-3; a weak D match, TRBD1 (6 bases). The CDR3 end falls 3 residues outside the read, so it is completed with the germline J gene. CDR3 size: 15 residues. Germline V gene data show CDR1 as SGHRS and CDR2 as YFSETQ. With 4 bases removed from V and 0 bases from J, the gap between germline ends came to 12 bases.

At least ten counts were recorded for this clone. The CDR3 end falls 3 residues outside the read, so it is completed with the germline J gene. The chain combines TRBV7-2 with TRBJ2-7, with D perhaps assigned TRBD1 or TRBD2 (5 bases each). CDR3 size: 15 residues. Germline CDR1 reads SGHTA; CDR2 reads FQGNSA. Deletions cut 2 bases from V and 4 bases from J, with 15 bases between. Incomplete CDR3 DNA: TGTGCCAGCAGCTTAAGCCCCAGGGAGAATTACGAG. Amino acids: CASSLSPRENYE. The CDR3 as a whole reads CASSLSPRENYEQYF.

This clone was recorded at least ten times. CDR3 DNA, as far as it was read: TGTGCCAGCAGCTTTATCACTCAAAGTAACAATGAG. Translation gives CASSFITQSNNE. The whole CDR3 protein reads CASSFITQSNNEQFF. The chain recombines TRBV5-4 with TRBJ2-1; D not certain. The read terminates 3 residues before the CDR3 end, so the remaining end is supplied by the germline J gene. The V and J ends lost 2 bases and 5 bases respectively, with 14 bases between them. Germline V gene data show CDR1 as SGHNT and CDR2 as YYREEE (reference sequence). The CDR3 is 15 amino acids.

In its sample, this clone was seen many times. The sequenced CDR3 bases are TGCAGTGCTCCGGGACAGCGAAATAATTCACCC. It specifies CSAPGQRNNSP. The full CDR3 is CSAPGQRNNSPLHF. V is TRBV20-1 and J is TRBJ1-6; 7 bases line up with TRBD1. The CDR3 end is not reached by the read, which stops 3 residues before it; the germline J gene fills it in. The CDR3 sequence is 14 residues long. Germline-derived CDR1 and CDR2 are DFQATT and SNEGSKA (reference sequence). The J segment lost 5 bases and the V segment lost 5 bases, leaving 6 bases of the junction unmatched.

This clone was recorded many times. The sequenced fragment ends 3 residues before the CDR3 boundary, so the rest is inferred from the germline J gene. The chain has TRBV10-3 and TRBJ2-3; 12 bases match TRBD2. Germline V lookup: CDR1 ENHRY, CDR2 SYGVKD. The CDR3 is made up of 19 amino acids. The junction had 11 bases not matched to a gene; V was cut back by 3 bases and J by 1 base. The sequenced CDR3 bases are TGTGCCATCAGTGAAATTTGGCTAGCGGGAGGGACCGGCACAGATACG. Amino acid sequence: CAISEIWLAGGTGTDT. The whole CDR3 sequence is CAISEIWLAGGTGTDTQYF.

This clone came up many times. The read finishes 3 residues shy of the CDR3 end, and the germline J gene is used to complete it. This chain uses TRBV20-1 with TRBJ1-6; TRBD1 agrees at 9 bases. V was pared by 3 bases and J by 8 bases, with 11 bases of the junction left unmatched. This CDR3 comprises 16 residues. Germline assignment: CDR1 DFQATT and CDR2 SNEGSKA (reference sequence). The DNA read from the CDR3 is TGCAGTGCTAGTTCCGAGACAGGGGGTGATTATTCACCC. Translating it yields CSASSETGGDYSP. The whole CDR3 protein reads CSASSETGGDYSPLHF.

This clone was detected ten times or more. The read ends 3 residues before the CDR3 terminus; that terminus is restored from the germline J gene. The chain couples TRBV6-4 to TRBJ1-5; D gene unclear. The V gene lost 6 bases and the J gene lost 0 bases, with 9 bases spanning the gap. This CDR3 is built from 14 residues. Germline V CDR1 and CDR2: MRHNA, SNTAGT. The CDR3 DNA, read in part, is TGTGCCAGCAGACAGAGGGTTAGCAATCAGCCC. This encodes CASRQRVSNQP. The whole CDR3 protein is CASRQRVSNQPQHF.